These 14 T cell receptor beta chains originate from one sample sequenced in a study of blood T cell repertoires in COVID-19. Clones were read by immunoSEQ multiplex PCR, and TCRdb kept only the in-frame ones, dropping some. The table shows 85,000 to 90,000 clones, with approximately 89% occurring only once. Source material: peripheral blood. The receptors here all came from a human donor with active COVID-19. The donor label of this sample is uncertain.

The sample holds a few counts of this clone. V gene TRBV7-3 combines with J gene TRBJ1-6, with 7 nucleotides matching TRBD1. Trimming took 5 bases from V and 7 from J; bases not matched to a gene: 5. The CDR3 contains 14 residues. Germline CDR1 is SGHTA and CDR2 is FQGTGA. The CDR3 is CASSRDRSNSPLHF. CDR3 DNA sequence: TGTGCCAGCAGCCGGGACAGATCAAATTCACCCCTCCACTTT.

The V call is TRBV7-3, the J call TRBJ2-1, with D unclear. Trimming took 5 bases from V and 5 from J, leaving 13 bases between them. CDR1 is SGHTA, CDR2 FQGTGA, per germline. This CDR3 contains 14 residues. CDR3 coding DNA: TGTGCCAGCAGCCAATCTGGGCCCAACAATGAGCAGTTCTTC. This sequence encodes CASSQSGPNNEQFF.

This clone was detected only once. V and J are TRBV4-3 and TRBJ2-3, with D possibly matching TRBD2 (5 bases). V shed 0 bases and J shed 5 bases, with 9 bases lying between them. The CDR3 totals 14 residues. The V gene's germline CDR1 is LGHNA and CDR2 YSLEER. Here the CDR3 reads CASSQDNSEDTQYF. Written as DNA, the CDR3 is TGCGCCAGCAGCCAAGATAATAGCGAAGATACGCAGTATTTT.

Comments on this clone: One junction end disagrees with the germline gene, perhaps due to a read error. The rearrangement joins TRBV6-5 to TRBJ2-5, with D perhaps TRBD1 (6 bases). Germline V lookup: CDR1 MNHEY, CDR2 SVGAGI. The CDR3 covers 13 residues. CDR3 protein: CASSSDNDRPGHF. CDR3 bases: TGTGCCAGCAGTTCCGACAACGACAGGCCTGGCCACTTC.

The V call is TRBV6-2 or TRBV6-3, the J call TRBJ2-1; weak D call: TRBD1 (6 bases). The length of the CDR3 is 15 residues. V lost 5 bases and J 1 base, leaving 12 bases between the germline ends. Germline V gives CDR1 MNHEY, CDR2 SVGEGT. CDR3 bases: TGTGCCAGCAGTCGAGGGGGTTATTCCTACAATGAGCAGTTCTTC. Its protein is CASSRGGYSYNEQFF.

The chain is built from TRBV29-1 and TRBJ1-1, with D unresolved. Germline loops: CDR1 SQVTM, CDR2 ANQGSEA. V lost 6 bases and J 0 bases, leaving 11 bases between the germline ends. CDR3 size: 13 residues. DNA of the CDR3: TGCAGCGTCGCAGGTGTTATGAACACTGAAGCTTTCTTT. It yields the protein CSVAGVMNTEAFF.

This sequence joins TRBV7-5 and TRBJ2-1; no check of the table's D call, TRBD2, against the DNA was made. TRBV7-5 is an annotated pseudogene. The CDR3 totals 15 residues. The CDR3 loop reads CVRSTPTTSYNEQFF. CDR3 DNA: TGTGTCAGAAGCACCCCGACTACCTCCTACAATGAGCAGTTCTTC.

The rearrangement links TRBV24-1 to TRBJ2-3; 11 nucleotides align to TRBD2. Germline loops: CDR1 KGHDR, CDR2 SFDVKD. This CDR3 is built from 16 residues. J was trimmed by 3 bases and V by 4 bases; bases with no gene match: 5. CDR3 loop: CATSDVAGGPTDTQYF. In nucleotides, the CDR3 is TGTGCCACCAGTGACGTAGCGGGGGGGCCAACAGATACGCAGTATTTT.

This sequence joins TRBV4-3 and TRBJ1-2, with 12 bases fitting TRBD1. CDR1 and CDR2 (germline): LGHNA, YSLEER. The V and J ends lost 1 base and 8 bases, in that order; junction bases with no gene match: 8. This CDR3 contains 16 residues. The CDR3 DNA follows: TGCGCCAGCAGCCAAGGGACCGGGACAGGGGGCTTGGGCTACACCTTC. The encoded protein is CASSQGTGTGGLGYTF.

V is TRBV6-6 and J is TRBJ1-5, with 10 bases identical to TRBD1. Germline loops: CDR1 MNHNY, CDR2 SVGAGI (reference sequence). V shed 4 bases and J 5 bases; nucleotides not matched to a gene: 5. The CDR3 is 15 amino acids. The CDR3 DNA reads TGTGCCAGCAGTTTAATGACAGGGGGCTATCAGCCCCAGCATTTT. It is translated as CASSLMTGGYQPQHF.

This chain uses TRBV2 with TRBJ2-7; D perhaps matches TRBD1 (5 bases). In germline, CDR1 is SNHLY, CDR2 FYNNEI. This CDR3 region has 14 residues. V dropped 1 base and J dropped 3 bases, with 10 bases sitting between them. In DNA, the CDR3 is TGTGCCAGCAGTGAAGAATTAACAGGCTACGAGCAGTACTTC. It encodes CASSEELTGYEQYF.

The CDR3 DNA reads as TGCGCCAGCAGCCCCTACGTGGGGAGCTCCTACGAGCAGTACTTC. Encoded protein: CASSPYVGSSYEQYF. V usage is TRBV5-1 and J usage is TRBJ2-7, with TRBD2 as a possible D gene (5 bases). CDR1 is SGHRS and CDR2 is YFSETQ in the germline V gene. The V and J ends lost 4 bases and 0 bases respectively, with 14 bases between them. The CDR3 runs to 15 residues.

This clone was recorded a few times. The rearrangement uses TRBV10-1 and TRBJ1-1, with TRBD1 matching over 7 bases. V shed 2 bases and J 5 bases; nucleotides not matched to a gene: 8. The CDR3 length is 15 residues. Germline V gives CDR1 WNHNN, CDR2 SYGVQD (reference sequence). For the CDR3, the DNA is TGCGCCAGCAGTGAGCGCCGGACAGGTTTAACTGAAGCTTTCTTT. This codes for CASSERRTGLTEAFF.

The CDR3 loop reads CASSPDSRNQPQHF. The CDR3 DNA follows: TGTGCCAGCAGCCCCGACAGTAGGAATCAGCCCCAGCATTTT. The chain couples TRBV7-9 to TRBJ1-5; possibly TRBD1 for D (5 bases). The CDR3 extends over 14 amino acids. V lost 5 bases and J 4 bases, leaving 12 bases between the germline ends. Germline CDR1 SEHNR, CDR2 FQNEAQ (reference sequence).